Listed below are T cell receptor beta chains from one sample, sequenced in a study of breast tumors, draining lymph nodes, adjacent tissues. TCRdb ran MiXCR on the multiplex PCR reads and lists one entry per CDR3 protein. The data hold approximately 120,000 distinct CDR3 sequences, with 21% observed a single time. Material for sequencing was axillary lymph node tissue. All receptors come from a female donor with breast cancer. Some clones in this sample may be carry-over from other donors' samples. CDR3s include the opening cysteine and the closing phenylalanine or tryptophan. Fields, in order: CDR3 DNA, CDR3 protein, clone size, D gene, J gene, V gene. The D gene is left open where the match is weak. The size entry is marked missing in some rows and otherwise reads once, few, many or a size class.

TGTGCCAGTAGTAAAGGCGGGGGGGTTTCCTACAATGAGCAGTTCTTC CASSKGGGVSYNEQFF many TRBD2 TRBJ2-1 TRBV19
TGTGCCAGCAGGGTACCGGGACTAGCGGGAGGGTTGGACACCGGGGAGCTGTTTTTT CASRVPGLAGGLDTGELFF many TRBD2 TRBJ2-2 TRBV2
TGTGCCAGCTCACCATTAGCATTTAAGGCCGGGGAGCTGTTTTTT CASSPLAFKAGELFF few NA TRBJ2-2 TRBV18
TGTGCCAGCGAAAAGGGGGACGCTGGCTCGCCCCTCCACTTT CASEKGDAGSPLHF many NA TRBJ1-6 TRBV25-1
TGCAGTGCTGAACCTGTCCTCCAGGGCTATGGCTACACCTTC CSAEPVLQGYGYTF many NA TRBJ1-2 TRBV20-1
TGCAGCGTTGAGGTGAGAGGGAAGGCCGCCCTAGAGGAGACCCAGTACTTC CSVEVRGKAALEETQYF many NA TRBJ2-5 TRBV29-1
TGTGCCAGCAGCTTCGACGCCAGGGGAGCAAATCAGCCCCAGCATTTT CASSFDARGANQPQHF many NA TRBJ1-5 TRBV7-8
TGCAGTGCCAAGAATCCAGGGGGCGCATTATCTGGCTACACCTTC CSAKNPGGALSGYTF many TRBD1 TRBJ1-2 TRBV20-1
TGCGCCGGCAGCATCGGACAGGGCAATCAGCCCCAGCATTTT CAGSIGQGNQPQHF NA TRBD1 TRBJ1-5 TRBV5-1
TGTGCCAGCAGTAAAACTTCGTTGGGGGGGTACGAGCAGTACTTC CASSKTSLGGYEQYF few TRBD2 TRBJ2-7 TRBV28
TGCAGTGCTGGAAAAGACAGGGCATATAGCAATCAGCCCCAGCATTTT CSAGKDRAYSNQPQHF NA TRBD1 TRBJ1-5 TRBV20-1
TGTGCCAGCAGTTTCTCGGGGGCGAACACCGGGGAGCTGTTTTTT CASSFSGANTGELFF many NA TRBJ2-2 TRBV12-3/TRBV12-4
TGCAGCGTACAGGGGGCGAGGAACCAGCCCCAGCATTTT CSVQGARNQPQHF many TRBD1 TRBJ1-5 TRBV29-1
TGTGCCAGCAGCTCAATAGCGGGAAGCTCCTACAATGAGCAGTTCTTC CASSSIAGSSYNEQFF many TRBD2 TRBJ2-1 TRBV5-8
TGTGCCAGCAGTTATACCCGGATCATAAACAATGAGCAGTTCTTC CASSYTRIINNEQFF many NA TRBJ2-1 TRBV7-9
TGTGCCAGCAGTGGGCAGGTGTATGGCTACACCTTC CASSGQVYGYTF many NA TRBJ1-2 TRBV2
TGTGCCAGCAGCCTCGGAATAACCGGGGGGCTGTTTTTT CASSLGITGGLFF NA NA TRBJ2-2 TRBV5-4
TGTGCCAGCAGTAGAGGGGACAACACAGATACGCAGTATTTT CASSRGDNTDTQYF many NA TRBJ2-3 TRBV27
TGTGCCAGCAGCGAAGGAACTGCAGATACGCAGTATTTT CASSEGTADTQYF many NA TRBJ2-3 TRBV9
TGTGCCAGCAGTTTAATCGGGCAGCCCAATCAGCCCCAGCATTTT CASSLIGQPNQPQHF many NA TRBJ1-5 TRBV12-3/TRBV12-4
TGTGCCAGCATCTCTGGGGCCAACGTCCTGACTTTC CASISGANVLTF NA NA TRBJ2-6 TRBV5-4
TGCAGTGCTGAGGGACGGTCCGATGAAGCTTTCTTT CSAEGRSDEAFF NA NA TRBJ1-1 TRBV20-1
TGCAGTGCTAGTTTGGCTAGCGGGGGGGGAACAGATACGCAGTATTTT CSASLASGGGTDTQYF many TRBD2 TRBJ2-3 TRBV20-1
TGTGCCAGTAGTCCTCGGACCCGTGAAAAACTGTTTTTT CASSPRTREKLFF many NA TRBJ1-4 TRBV19
TGCAGCGTTGCAATCTCTGGACAGGGCACAGATACGCAGTATTTT CSVAISGQGTDTQYF many TRBD1 TRBJ2-3 TRBV29-1
TGTGCCAGCAGCCTCCCGAGATATAGCCGCCGCACAGATACGAAGTATTTT CASSLPRYSRRTDTKYF NA NA TRBJ2-3 TRBV7-9
TGTGCCAGCAGCTTTACGGAGGCCACAGATACGCAGTATTTT CASSFTEATDTQYF many NA TRBJ2-3 TRBV7-6
TGTGCCAGCAGCTTCGGGGGGATATTGAACAATGAGCAGTTCTTC CASSFGGILNNEQFF many TRBD2 TRBJ2-1 TRBV7-3
TGTGCCAGCAGCTTAAAGTATACGCAGTATTTT CASSLKYTQYF many NA TRBJ2-3 TRBV5-6
TGTGCCATCAGTGAGTCTCGCAATCAGCCCCAGCATTTT CAISESRNQPQHF many NA TRBJ1-5 TRBV10-3
TGTGCCAGCAGTGAGATTCCGGGACTAGCGGAGGGCAATGAGCAGTTCTTC CASSEIPGLAEGNEQFF NA TRBD2 TRBJ2-1 TRBV6-1
TGTTCCAGCAGCTTAGACGTTTACTCTGGAAACACCATATATTTT CSSSLDVYSGNTIYF NA NA TRBJ1-3 TRBV11-1
TGTGCCAGCAGTCCCGGGACGGGGGAATACGAGCAGTACTTC CASSPGTGEYEQYF NA NA TRBJ2-7 TRBV12-3/TRBV12-4
TGTGCCAGCAGTTACAGGGCCCCGTCTGGAAACACCATATATTTT CASSYRAPSGNTIYF few NA TRBJ1-3 TRBV5-6
TGTGCCATCAGTGAGTCCGGGACCTATGGCTACACCTTC CAISESGTYGYTF many NA TRBJ1-2 TRBV10-3
TGTGCCAGCAGCTTACGACCGACCAATCAGCCCCAGCATTTT CASSLRPTNQPQHF many NA TRBJ1-5 TRBV7-2
TGCAGTGCTATCTTTCCTGGCTCTGGAAACACCATATATTTT CSAIFPGSGNTIYF many NA TRBJ1-3 TRBV20-1
TGTGCCAGCAGTGATCTCCTCCGGAACACCGGGGAGCTGTTTTTT CASSDLLRNTGELFF many NA TRBJ2-2 TRBV6-4
TGCGCCAGCAGCCCCCGTCCAAGCTCTGGAAACACCATATATTTT CASSPRPSSGNTIYF many NA TRBJ1-3 TRBV5-1
TGCGCCAGCGGGGACGGATTTTCTGGAAACACCATATATTTT CASGDGFSGNTIYF many NA TRBJ1-3 TRBV10-1
TGTGCCAGCAGCCCGACTACCGGGACTAGCGGGAGGGCTTACGAGCAGTACTTC CASSPTTGTSGRAYEQYF many TRBD2 TRBJ2-7 TRBV7-9
TGCGCCAGCAGCCAAGGGACCATACAAGAGACCCAGTACTTC CASSQGTIQETQYF many NA TRBJ2-5 TRBV4-1
TGCAGTGCTAGATCGGGACTAGCGGGCCACTCCTACGAGCAGTACTTC CSARSGLAGHSYEQYF many TRBD2 TRBJ2-7 TRBV20-1
TGCGCCAGCAGCCAAGTGTCGACTCACTCGGGAAACACCATATATTTT CASSQVSTHSGNTIYF many NA TRBJ1-3 TRBV4-1